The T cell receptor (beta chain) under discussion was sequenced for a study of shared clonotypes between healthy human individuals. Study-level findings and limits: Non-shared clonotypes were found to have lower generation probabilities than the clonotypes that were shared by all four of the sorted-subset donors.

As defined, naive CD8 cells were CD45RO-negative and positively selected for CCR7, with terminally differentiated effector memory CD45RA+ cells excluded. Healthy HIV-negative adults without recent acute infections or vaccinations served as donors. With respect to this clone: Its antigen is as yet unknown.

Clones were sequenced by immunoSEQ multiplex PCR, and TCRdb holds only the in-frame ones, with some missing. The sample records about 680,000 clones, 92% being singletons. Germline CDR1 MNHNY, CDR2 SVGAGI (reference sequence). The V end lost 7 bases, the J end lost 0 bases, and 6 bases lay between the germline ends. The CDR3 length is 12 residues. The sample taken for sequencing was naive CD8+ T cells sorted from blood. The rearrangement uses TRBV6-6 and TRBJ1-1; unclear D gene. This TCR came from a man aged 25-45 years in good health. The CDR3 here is CASTRLNTEAFF. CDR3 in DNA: TGTGCCAGCACCCGACTGAACACTGAAGCTTTCTTT.